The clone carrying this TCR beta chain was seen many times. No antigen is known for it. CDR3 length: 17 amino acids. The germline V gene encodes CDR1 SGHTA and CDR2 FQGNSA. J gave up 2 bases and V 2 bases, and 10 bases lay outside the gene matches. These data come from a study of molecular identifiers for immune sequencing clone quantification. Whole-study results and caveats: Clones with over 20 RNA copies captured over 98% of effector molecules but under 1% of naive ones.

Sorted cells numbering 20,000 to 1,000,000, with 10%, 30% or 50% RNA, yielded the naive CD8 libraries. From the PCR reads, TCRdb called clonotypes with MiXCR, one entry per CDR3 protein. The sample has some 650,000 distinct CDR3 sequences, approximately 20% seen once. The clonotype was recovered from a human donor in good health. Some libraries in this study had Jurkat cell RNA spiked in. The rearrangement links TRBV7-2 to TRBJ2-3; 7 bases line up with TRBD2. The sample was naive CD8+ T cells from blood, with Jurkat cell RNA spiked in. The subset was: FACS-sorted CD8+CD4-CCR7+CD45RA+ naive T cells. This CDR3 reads CASSLPVAGAPTDTQYF. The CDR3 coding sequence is TGTGCCAGCAGCTTACCAGTTGCGGGAGCCCCCACAGATACGCAGTATTTT.